Listed here is a single T cell receptor (beta chain). Antigen: not known. The DNA ends 3 residues before the CDR3 does, and the rest of the CDR3 is filled in from the germline J gene. The data derive from a study of T cells in women clearing cervical HPV infection. Findings and limits, study-wide: CIN3+ cases had significantly higher TCR repertoire richness than controls, but evenness did not differ. Associations may precede or follow infection; HPV-specific or memory T cells were not isolated.

Clones were sequenced by immunoSEQ multiplex PCR, and TCRdb holds only the in-frame ones, with some missing. The table for this sample gives tens of thousands of clones. V lost 0 bases to trimming and J lost 6 bases, with 19 bases between them. CDR3 length: 17 residues. CDR1 and CDR2 from the germline V gene are SGDLS and YYNGEE. Dot-blot hybridization genotyped cervical HPV amplified with MY09/MY11 PCR. The specimen was blood buffy coat. This chain joins TRBV9 and TRBJ2-1, with a possible D match to TRBD2 (6 bases). The clonotype was recovered from a woman between 18 and 69 years old with a cervical HPV16 infection that either progressed to CIN3+ or cleared (not recorded which). The sequenced part of the CDR3 DNA is TGTGCCAGCAGCGTAGTGGCGGAGGGGAGTTTGGTCAATGAG. This encodes CASSVVAEGSLVNE. The complete CDR3 sequence is CASSVVAEGSLVNEQFF.